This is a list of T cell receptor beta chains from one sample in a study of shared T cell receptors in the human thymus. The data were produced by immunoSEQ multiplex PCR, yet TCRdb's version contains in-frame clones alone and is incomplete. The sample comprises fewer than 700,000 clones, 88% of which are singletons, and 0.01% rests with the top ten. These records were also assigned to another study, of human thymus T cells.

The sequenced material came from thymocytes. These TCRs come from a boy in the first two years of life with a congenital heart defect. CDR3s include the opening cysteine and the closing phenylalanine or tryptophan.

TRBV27 CASSLSLGRRYF
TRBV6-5 CASMRIPGNHNEQFF
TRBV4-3 CASSQESSGRSATYEQYF
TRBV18 CASSPGDSFYGYTF
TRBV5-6 CASSCRDSQETQYF
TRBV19 CASSRAGDTEAFF
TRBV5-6 CASSLDGRAYTGELFF
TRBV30 CAWSRSLKNNEQFF
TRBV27 CASSFPGELAKNIQYF
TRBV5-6 CASSRSASGSDEQFF
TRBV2 CASRVTEYSNQPQHF
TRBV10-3 CAIKAATEYTTDTQYF
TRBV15 CATSMGPIGTSPFSTAGELFF
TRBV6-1 CASSERRPGTVTYEKLFF
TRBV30 CAWSNGTARYGYTF
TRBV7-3 CASSLYPSYEQYF
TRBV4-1 CASSQVGQRTNEQFF
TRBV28 CASMCSVRDFLWDEQYF
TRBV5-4 CASSQDPGTGKNLSYEQYF
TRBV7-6 CASSPMGQGAQGSYEQYF
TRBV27 CASSLGARDRQGVNTEAFF
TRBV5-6 CASSGAGGPNTEAFF
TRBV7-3 CASSLTPPGVGGHTEAFF
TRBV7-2 CASSSRWERSYEQYF
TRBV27 CASSNKHRDLYNEQFF
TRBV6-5 CASRMTDNYGYTF
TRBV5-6 CASTPWGLEKGGVNEQFF
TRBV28 CASSLYDWREGSYEQYF